This TCR beta chain was captured by sequencing in a study of radiation and T cells in renal cell carcinoma. Study-level points and caveats: In blood, top tumor clones expanded by 2 weeks, shrinking by 4.

Stated time point: baseline pretreatment blood. Specified treatment: 15 Gy SBRT to primary tumor, nephrectomy 4 weeks later. Sequenced by immunoSEQ multiplex PCR; TCRdb stores in-frame clones only, minus some. The repertoire holds about 130,000 clones, with 88% as singletons. On this clone itself: Its specificity is unknown.

The length of the CDR3 is 14 residues. The V and J ends lost 4 bases and 3 bases respectively, with 13 bases between them. Germline loops: CDR1 SEHNR, CDR2 FQNEAQ (reference sequence). The sequencing used blood, collected from a patient whose treatment included radiotherapy and nephrectomy. The rearrangement joins TRBV7-9 to TRBJ2-7; the D gene is possibly TRBD2 (6 bases). This receptor was taken from a woman aged 45-65 years with renal cell carcinoma. The CDR3 DNA sequence: TGTGCCAGCAGCTCCCGGGACTTATACTACGAGCAGTACTTC. Translating it yields CASSSRDLYYEQYF.